This is a list of T cell receptor beta chains from one sample in a study of blood T cell repertoires in COVID-19. Clones were sequenced by immunoSEQ multiplex PCR, and TCRdb holds only the in-frame ones, with some missing. The data show approximately 320,000 clones, roughly 89% seen once. Material for sequencing was PBMCs or T cells enriched from blood (not recorded which). All receptors come from a woman in her late teens or twenties who had recovered from COVID-19. Both conserved end residues are part of each CDR3. Fields, in order: CDR3 DNA, CDR3 protein, D gene, V gene, J gene, clone size. The D gene is left open where the match is weak. Only part of the rows carry a size: once, few, many, or a class if the clone is expanded.

CDR3nt: TGTGCCAGCACTGAGACGACAGGGTTTAATGAAAAACTGTTTTTT
CDR3aa: CASTETTGFNEKLFF
d_gene: TRBD1
v_gene: TRBV2
j_gene: TRBJ1-4
abundance: NA

CDR3nt: TGTGCCTGGAGTGGAATGACAGGGGTTCAAGAGACCCAGTACTTC
CDR3aa: CAWSGMTGVQETQYF
d_gene: TRBD1
v_gene: TRBV30
j_gene: TRBJ2-5
abundance: NA

CDR3nt: TGTGCCAGTATGCGGATGGGGGGGGGTTCAGATACGCAGTATTTT
CDR3aa: CASMRMGGGSDTQYF
d_gene: TRBD2
v_gene: TRBV19
j_gene: TRBJ2-3
abundance: NA

CDR3nt: TGTGCCAGCAGCTTACTGGGTCTAGCGGGAGGGAGTGAGCAGTTCTTC
CDR3aa: CASSLLGLAGGSEQFF
d_gene: TRBD2
v_gene: TRBV28
j_gene: TRBJ2-1
abundance: once

CDR3nt: TGTGCCAGCTCCGGACAGGCAAACACTGAAGCTTTCTTT
CDR3aa: CASSGQANTEAFF
d_gene: TRBD1
v_gene: TRBV18
j_gene: TRBJ1-1
abundance: NA

CDR3nt: TGTGCCACCAGCGAGGGCATGATCACTGAAGCTTTCTTT
CDR3aa: CATSEGMITEAFF
d_gene: NA
v_gene: TRBV15
j_gene: TRBJ1-1
abundance: NA

CDR3nt: TGCGCCAGCAGCTCGCGCGGGGGCGGCTATGGCTACACCTTC
CDR3aa: CASSSRGGGYGYTF
d_gene: NA
v_gene: TRBV5-1
j_gene: TRBJ1-2
abundance: NA

CDR3nt: TGTGCCGGACGGGACAGTGGCTCCTACGAGCAGTACTTC
CDR3aa: CAGRDSGSYEQYF
d_gene: TRBD1
v_gene: TRBV28
j_gene: TRBJ2-7
abundance: NA

CDR3nt: TGTGCCAGCAGTTCCCCTTTGGTAGCGGGAGGAGCTGAGGGCACCTACAATGAGCAGTTCTTC
CDR3aa: CASSSPLVAGGAEGTYNEQFF
d_gene: TRBD2
v_gene: TRBV28
j_gene: TRBJ2-1
abundance: NA

CDR3nt: TGTGCCAGCTCACCACGACAGGAAGATGGCTACACCTTC
CDR3aa: CASSPRQEDGYTF
d_gene: NA
v_gene: TRBV18
j_gene: TRBJ1-2
abundance: once

CDR3nt: TGTGCCAGCATACCATCCGTAGGGACTAGCATTCCTGTTGAGCAGTTCTTC
CDR3aa: CASIPSVGTSIPVEQFF
d_gene: NA
v_gene: TRBV21-1
j_gene: TRBJ2-1
abundance: NA

CDR3nt: TGTGCCAGCAGTGAAGTTGCGGTACCCGGGGGACAAGAGACCCAGTACTTC
CDR3aa: CASSEVAVPGGQETQYF
d_gene: NA
v_gene: TRBV2
j_gene: TRBJ2-5
abundance: NA

CDR3nt: TGTGCCAGCAGCTTAAGAATAGGACAAGAAAATGAAAAACTGTTTTTT
CDR3aa: CASSLRIGQENEKLFF
d_gene: NA
v_gene: TRBV5-6
j_gene: TRBJ1-4
abundance: NA

CDR3nt: TGTGCCAGCACCGAGGTGGGCGGGGGATACAATGAGCAGTTCTTC
CDR3aa: CASTEVGGGYNEQFF
d_gene: TRBD2
v_gene: TRBV2
j_gene: TRBJ2-1
abundance: NA

CDR3nt: TGCGCCAGCAGCTTGTGGGGGACTGAGACCCAGTACTTC
CDR3aa: CASSLWGTETQYF
d_gene: NA
v_gene: TRBV5-1
j_gene: TRBJ2-5
abundance: NA

CDR3nt: TGTGCCAGCAGCTCTAACCTTTTTGTGTTCGGGAACACTGAAGCTTTCTTT
CDR3aa: CASSSNLFVFGNTEAFF
d_gene: NA
v_gene: TRBV28
j_gene: TRBJ1-1
abundance: NA

CDR3nt: TGTGCCAGCAGTTACGGCATCTCCCCTAACTATGGCTACACCTTC
CDR3aa: CASSYGISPNYGYTF
d_gene: NA
v_gene: TRBV6-5
j_gene: TRBJ1-2
abundance: NA

CDR3nt: TGTGCCAGCAGCTTGGTTCAGGGTGCCAATTCACCCCTCCACTTT
CDR3aa: CASSLVQGANSPLHF
d_gene: NA
v_gene: TRBV5-8
j_gene: TRBJ1-6
abundance: NA

CDR3nt: TGTGCCAGCAGTTTAAACAGGGTTTCAGATACGCAGTATTTT
CDR3aa: CASSLNRVSDTQYF
d_gene: NA
v_gene: TRBV27
j_gene: TRBJ2-3
abundance: NA

CDR3nt: TGTGCCAGCAGCTTATTTAACGGCAATGAGCAGTTCTTC
CDR3aa: CASSLFNGNEQFF
d_gene: NA
v_gene: TRBV7-2
j_gene: TRBJ2-1
abundance: NA

CDR3nt: TGTGCCAGCAGCCGGGATCCGAACACTGAAGCTTTCTTT
CDR3aa: CASSRDPNTEAFF
d_gene: NA
v_gene: TRBV7-2
j_gene: TRBJ1-1
abundance: NA

CDR3nt: TGTGCCAGCAGCAAGGACAGGGAAGGGATCGGGGAGCTGTTTTTT
CDR3aa: CASSKDREGIGELFF
d_gene: TRBD1
v_gene: TRBV5-4
j_gene: TRBJ2-2
abundance: few

CDR3nt: TGTGCCAGCAGCTTACGGGACAAACGCGGCTACACCTTC
CDR3aa: CASSLRDKRGYTF
d_gene: NA
v_gene: TRBV7-9
j_gene: TRBJ1-2
abundance: NA

CDR3nt: TGTGCCAGCAGCCCTCTAGCGGGACAAGATACGCAGTATTTT
CDR3aa: CASSPLAGQDTQYF
d_gene: TRBD2
v_gene: TRBV7-9
j_gene: TRBJ2-3
abundance: NA

CDR3nt: TGTGCCAGCAGCTTAAAAGGGGGTAGTGGCTCTGGAAACACCATATATTTT
CDR3aa: CASSLKGGSGSGNTIYF
d_gene: NA
v_gene: TRBV7-9
j_gene: TRBJ1-3
abundance: NA